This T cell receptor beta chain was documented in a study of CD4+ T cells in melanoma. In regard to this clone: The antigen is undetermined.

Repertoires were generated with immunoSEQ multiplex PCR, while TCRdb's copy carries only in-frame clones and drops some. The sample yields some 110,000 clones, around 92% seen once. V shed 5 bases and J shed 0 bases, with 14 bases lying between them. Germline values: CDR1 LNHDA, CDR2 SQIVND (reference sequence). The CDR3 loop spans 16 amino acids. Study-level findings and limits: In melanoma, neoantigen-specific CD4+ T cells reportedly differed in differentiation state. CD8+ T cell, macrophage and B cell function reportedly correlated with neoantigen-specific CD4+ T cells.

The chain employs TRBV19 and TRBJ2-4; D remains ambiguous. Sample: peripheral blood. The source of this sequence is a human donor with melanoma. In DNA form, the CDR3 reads TGTGCCAGTAGTCTCGGACGGAATTTAGCCAAAAACATTCAGTACTTC. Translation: CASSLGRNLAKNIQYF.